This T cell receptor (beta chain) emerged from a study of PD-1 blockade in classical Hodgkin lymphoma. TCRdb's table, derived via immunoSEQ multiplex PCR, lists solely in-frame clones and lacks some. The table lists about 30,000 clones, around 84% of them singletons. CDR3 length: 12 residues. V was clipped by 9 bases and J by 4 bases, with 11 bases between them. Germline CDR1 reads SGHRS; CDR2 reads YFSETQ. The time point denotes: cycle 4 day 1 (C4D1), after less than 7 weeks of nivolumab. Relapses following autologous stem cell transplantation were seen in all patients, with brentuximab vedotin exposure varying. CD4+ T cells were purified from thawed PBMCs by magnetic negative selection. Best responses were complete response, partial response or progressive disease.

The receptor was derived from a human donor with classical Hodgkin lymphoma. The chain employs TRBV5-1 and TRBJ2-1; no reliable D call. The sequencing used CD4+ T cells from blood, collected before the fourth cycle of nivolumab. CDR3 sequence reads: CATTSQYNEQFF. The DNA for the CDR3 is TGCGCCACCACCTCCCAGTACAATGAGCAGTTCTTC.